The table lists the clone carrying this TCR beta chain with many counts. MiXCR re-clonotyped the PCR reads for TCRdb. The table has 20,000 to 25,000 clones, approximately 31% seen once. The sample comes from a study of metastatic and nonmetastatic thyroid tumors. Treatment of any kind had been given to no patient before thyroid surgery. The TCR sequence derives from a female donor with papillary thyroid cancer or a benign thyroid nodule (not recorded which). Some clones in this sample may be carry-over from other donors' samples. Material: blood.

CDR3 in amino acids: CASSSHSTNEKLFF. The CDR3, as DNA: TGTGCCAGCAGTTCCCACAGTACTAATGAAAAACTGTTTTTT. The chain has TRBV6-1 and TRBJ1-4; D gene ambiguous. Germline V gene data show CDR1 as MNHNS and CDR2 as SASEGT. V lost 5 bases and J lost 2, with 9 bases in between. The CDR3 runs 14 residues.